This TCR beta chain was retrieved from a study of CD8 T cells in ankylosing spondylitis. Using its own MiXCR run on the 5' RACE reads, TCRdb lists one record per CDR3 protein. The table includes 190,000 or so distinct CDR3 sequences, about 13% detected once. This clonotype was observed many times. The germline V gene has CDR1 SGHDN and CDR2 FVKESK. CDR3 length: 16 amino acids. V dropped 2 bases and J dropped 10; count of bases not matched to a gene: 11. Sequences were obtained from blood, either unsorted or a sorted T cell fraction (not recorded which). The chain joins TRBV14 to TRBJ2-1, with 10 positions matching TRBD2. This clonotype originated in a male donor with ankylosing spondylitis or in good health (not recorded which). CDR3 in amino acids: CASSQRLAGVFREQFF. The CDR3 DNA sequence: TGTGCCAGCAGCCAAAGGCTAGCGGGAGTATTCAGGGAGCAGTTCTTC.